These 13 T cell receptor beta chains were sequenced from one sample in a study of metastatic and nonmetastatic thyroid tumors. There were no patients who had received any treatment before thyroid surgery. With MiXCR, TCRdb called clones anew from the PCR reads. The table records just over 20,000 clones, more than 15% of them present only once. Sequenced: blood. The receptors derive from a female donor with papillary thyroid cancer or a benign thyroid nodule (not recorded which). Some clones in this sample may be carry-over from other donors' samples.

Regarding this clone: A much larger clone sits a single nucleotide away, making a read error possible. The rearrangement links TRBV28 to TRBJ1-1; D ambiguous. The CDR3 runs to 12 residues. Germline loops: CDR1 MDHEN, CDR2 SYDVKM. The CDR3 protein is CASSFLGPEASF. The CDR3 coding sequence is TGTGCCAGCAGTTTCCTGGGCCCTGAAGCTTCCTTT.

This clone was recorded at least ten times. Other DNA sequences from this sample encode an identical CDR3 as well. V is TRBV7-8 and J is TRBJ1-1; D unclear. Germline CDR1 SGHVS, CDR2 FQNEAQ. V was trimmed by 5 bases and J by 0 bases, leaving 10 bases between them. This CDR3 has 14 amino acids. The CDR3 DNA reads TGTGCCAGCAGCGTATCGACTGTGAACACTGAAGCTTTCTTT. Amino acid sequence: CASSVSTVNTEAFF.

In this sample, this clone turned up many times. This chain links TRBV7-2 with TRBJ2-5, with a tentative D call TRBD2 (6 bases). Germline assignment: CDR1 SGHTA and CDR2 FQGNSA. The CDR3 sequence is 13 residues long. V dropped 3 bases and J dropped 5 bases, with 10 bases sitting between them. The CDR3 sequence: CASSFRGTETQYF. DNA of the CDR3: TGTGCCAGCAGCTTTCGGGGGACGGAGACCCAGTACTTC. The full variable domain, its missing parts supplied by reference TRBV7-2 and TRBJ2-5, is GAGVSQSPSNKVTEKGKDVELRCDPISGHTALYWYRQSLGQGLEFLIYFQGNSAPDKSGLPSDRFSAERTGGSVSTLTIQRTQQEDSAVYLCASSFRGTETQYFGPGTRLLVL.

The chain links TRBV3-1 to TRBJ1-6, with D uncertain. CDR1 is LGHDT and CDR2 is YNNKEL in the germline V gene (reference sequence). Between the trimmed V and J ends, which lost 3 bases and 7 bases, there was a span of 13 bases. The CDR3 sequence is 15 residues long. The CDR3 here is CASSHQGSGNSPLHF. The DNA of the CDR3 is TGTGCCAGCAGCCATCAAGGGTCGGGCAATTCACCCCTCCACTTT.

The table lists this clone with many counts. The chain has TRBV7-9 and TRBJ1-2, with a tentative D call TRBD1 (6 bases). CDR1 is SEHNR and CDR2 is FQNEAQ in the germline V gene (reference sequence). The CDR3 totals 14 residues. V lost 5 bases to trimming and J lost 7 bases, with 17 bases between them. CDR3 sequence reads: CASSERDIASGYTF. The CDR3 coding sequence is TGTGCCAGCAGCGAAAGGGACATTGCGAGTGGCTACACCTTC.

The chain links TRBV5-1 to TRBJ2-1; 9 bases match TRBD1. V lost 3 bases, J lost 3 bases, and 10 bases stayed unmatched. The length of the CDR3 is 17 residues. CDR1 is SGHRS and CDR2 is YFSETQ in the germline V gene. CDR3 DNA: TGCGCCAGCAGCTCAGGGACAGGGAGTCCCAGCTACAATGAGCAGTTCTTC. It is translated as CASSSGTGSPSYNEQFF.

This clone was observed at least ten times. The chain employs TRBV7-3 and TRBJ2-3; D remains unclear. CDR1 and CDR2 (germline): SGHTA, FQGTGA. The V end was cut by 4 bases, the J end by 1 base, with 6 bases between. This CDR3 comprises 13 residues. Written as DNA, the CDR3 is TGTGCCAGCAGCTCATTCGGCACAGATACGCAGTATTTT. This codes for CASSSFGTDTQYF.

This clone was found many times. The V call is TRBV2, the J call TRBJ2-2; no clear D. Per the germline V gene, CDR1 is SNHLY and CDR2 is FYNNEI. Trimming left V 3 bases short and J 2 bases short, with 7 bases between. This CDR3 spans 14 amino acids. The CDR3 sequence is CASSEALNTGELFF. The DNA of the CDR3 is TGTGCCAGCAGTGAGGCACTAAACACCGGGGAGCTGTTTTTT.

Many counts were recorded for this clone. V is TRBV29-1 and J is TRBJ2-1; D possibly corresponds to TRBD2 (6 bases). The germline CDR1 and CDR2 sequences are SQVTM and ANQGSEA. The CDR3 is 17 residues long. The ends were cut back, 2 bases at V and 6 bases at J, with 23 bases in the middle. The CDR3 sequence is CSVERGLQRGGGNEQFF. The CDR3 nucleotides read TGCAGCGTTGAAAGGGGTCTTCAACGGGGAGGTGGCAATGAGCAGTTCTTC.

In this sample, this clone turned up many times. The V and J genes are TRBV5-5 and TRBJ2-5; 9 bases match TRBD1. V was pared by 1 base and J by 4 bases, with 8 bases of the junction left unmatched. The germline gives CDR1 SGHKS, CDR2 YYEKEE (reference sequence). This CDR3 has 16 residues. In DNA form, the CDR3 reads TGTGCCAGCAGCTTGACCACAGGGGGCGGAGGAGAGACCCAGTACTTC. It is translated as CASSLTTGGGGETQYF.

This clone showed up many times. The CDR3 reads CASSLGLQTDTQYF. The CDR3 DNA reads as TGTGCCAGTAGTCTAGGGCTACAGACGGATACGCAGTATTTT. V is TRBV19 and J is TRBJ2-3; D is uncertain. V lost 5 bases, J lost 6 bases, and 15 bases lay in between. The CDR3 has 14 residues. The germline V gene encodes CDR1 LNHDA and CDR2 SQIVND (reference sequence). The full variable domain, with the rest looked up from reference TRBV19 and TRBJ2-3, is DGGITQSPKYLFRKEGQNVTLSCEQNLNHDAMYWYRQDPGQGLRLIYYSQIVNDFQKGDIAEGYSVSREKKESFPLTVTSAQKNPTAFYLCASSLGLQTDTQYFGPGTRLTVL.

Ten or more counts support this clone. J is TRBJ1-2 and V is TRBV20-1; 10 bases match TRBD1. V dropped 5 bases and J dropped 1; count of bases not matched to a gene: 7. The germline V gene has CDR1 DFQATT and CDR2 SNEGSKA (reference sequence). The CDR3 contains 15 residues. This CDR3 reads CSAHAGTGVNYGYTF. CDR3 bases: TGCAGTGCTCATGCCGGGACAGGGGTTAACTATGGCTACACCTTC.

This clone qualifies as medium-sized. The rearrangement uses TRBV19 and TRBJ1-5, with a weak D call TRBD1 (6 bases). The germline CDR1 and CDR2 sequences are LNHDA and SQIVND (reference sequence). The CDR3 runs to 14 residues. V lost 4 bases to trimming and J lost 2 bases, with 9 bases between them. The CDR3 sequence is CASSSDRRNQPQHF. The CDR3, as DNA: TGTGCCAGTAGTAGCGACAGGCGCAATCAGCCCCAGCATTTT.